Here is one T cell receptor (beta chain) with its context. The table lists this clone with a count of one. Its target antigen remains unknown. Nothing much larger sits one base from this clone, and base qualities are not available. This same CDR3 is encoded by further DNA sequences in the sample. This entry is derived from a study of blood T cell repertoires in COVID-19 (dated by TCRdb to 2019 to 2021). About the full investigation: Samples covering the acute and convalescent phases of COVID-19 were provided by collaborators in the United States, Italy and Spain. The repertoires were released in a freely available public database meant as a resource for research on the immune response to SARS-CoV-2. A de-identified subject ID, COVID-19 status, age in years and sex were almost always included in the sample metadata. Deeply sampled blood TCRbeta repertoires from subjects exposed to, actively infected with, or recovered from COVID-19 were included in the dataset. Where available, HLA class I and class II types were obtained from metadata supplied by the sample provider rather than from assay-based typing. The samples were drawn from two sources: the first 160 participants of the ongoing ImmuneRACE study, and 950 to 1,500 subjects contributed by 6 global collaborators. The prospective study material was composed of cDNA or gDNA derived from T cells, B-cell-depleted T cells, or PBMCs. What the authors observed across the whole study: The quantity of clinical and demographic metadata differed by source and by participant and was supplied without curation.

The immunoSEQ Assay, a bias-controlled multiplex PCR, was used to amplify TCRbeta CDR3 regions from genomic DNA. Per the source publication's procedure: The number of nucleated cells in each sample was estimated from the amplification of reference gene primers within the assay. To quantify the absolute abundance of each unique TCRbeta CDR3 rearrangement, sequence reads were collapsed and filtered. For each sample, productive Simpson clonality was calculated as the square root of Simpson's diversity index over productive rearrangements. The immuneACCESS repertoire file appears here via TCRdb, limited to in-frame rearrangements. These files lack a portion of the clones; in checked studies, under half of the deficit traces to unresolved V genes, and the cause of the others is not known. The V and J calls and the clone size are those of that table, but D and trimming were determined from the DNA. Counted in this sample were about 200,000 clones; around 85% of them appeared once. Of the sample, around 1% falls within the top ten clones.

One collaborating source in Seattle enrolled patients during active infection and followed them longitudinally through the course of disease. The collaborating institutions used their own protocols to collect whole blood in K2EDTA tubes. For TCRbeta analysis, collaborators shipped samples in one of three forms: frozen whole blood, isolated PBMCs, or DNA extracted from either of those sample types. The CDR1 and CDR2 encoded by the germline V gene are SGHRS and YFSETQ. The CDR3 spans 15 residues, from the cysteine through the phenylalanine. Of all the DNA, just the CDR3 is kept, 45 bases in frame from base 1. Unmatched junction bases come to 4, with V trimmed by 0 bases and J by 2 bases.

The sequence derives from a man aged 60 to 69 with COVID-19, enrolled during active disease. Sample: peripheral blood. Here the chain combines TRBV5-1 and TRBJ1-1; TRBD1 lines up with 7 middle nucleotides. The nucleotide sequence reads as follows: TGCGCCAGCAGCTTGGACGGGACAGCTAACACTGAAGCTTTCTTT. It translates as CASSLDGTANTEAFF.